Following are 8 T cell receptor beta chains from one sample sequenced in a study of cytomegalovirus exposure and HLA in healthy donors. The PCR ran on 60 Vbeta and 13 Jbeta primers. The protocol was immunoSEQ multiplex PCR, while the TCRdb copy is restricted to in-frame clones and leaves out a portion. The table lists tens of thousands of clones, 78% of them singletons. The sample comprised PBMCs. The receptors come from a man in his forties or fifties in good health and CMV-seronegative.

CDR3 in DNA: TGTGCCAGCAGTGATCCGGGGCTAACAGGGCCCGGGGAGCTGTTTTTT. Its translation: CASSDPGLTGPGELFF. V gene TRBV6-1 combines with J gene TRBJ2-2; tentative D call: TRBD1 (6 bases). V was cut by 3 bases and J by 6 bases, with 17 bases left in between. The CDR3 has 16 amino acids. The germline CDR1 and CDR2 sequences are MNHNS and SASEGT.

The chain is built from TRBV4-1 and TRBJ1-1, with 9 bases identical to TRBD1. This CDR3 contains 16 residues. Germline loops: CDR1 MGHRA, CDR2 YSYEKL. V lost 1 base, J lost 0 bases, and 3 bases stayed unmatched. The CDR3, as DNA: TGCGCCAGCAGCCAAGGGGGACAGGGCTTGAACACTGAAGCTTTCTTT. This gives the protein CASSQGGQGLNTEAFF.

This clone was observed a few times. The chain recombines TRBV5-1 with TRBJ1-4; perhaps TRBD1 as D (6 bases). Germline V gene data show CDR1 as SGHRS and CDR2 as YFSETQ. CDR3 size: 16 residues. The V gene lost 1 base and the J gene lost 7 bases, with 17 bases spanning the gap. In DNA, the CDR3 is TGCGCCAGCAGCTTGCTCGCCAGGGGCGCGGGTGAAAAACTGTTTTTT. Translating gives CASSLLARGAGEKLFF. Complete variable domain (other parts from reference TRBV5-1 and TRBJ1-4): KAGVTQTPRYLIKTRGQQVTLSCSPISGHRSVSWYQQTPGQGLQFLFEYFSETQRNKGNFPGRFSGRQFSNSRSEMNVSTLELGDSALYLCASSLLARGAGEKLFFGSGTQLSVL.

This chain joins TRBV19 and TRBJ1-4; D might be TRBD1 (6 bases). V gave up 7 bases and J gave up 7 bases, with 13 bases separating them. Germline V CDR1 and CDR2: LNHDA, SQIVND (reference sequence). CDR3 length equals 13 residues. The CDR3 DNA follows: TGTGCCAGTATGGGAAACAGGGTTGAAAAACTGTTTTTT. Encoded protein: CASMGNRVEKLFF.

This chain joins TRBV5-5 and TRBJ2-1; D is unresolved. The CDR3 runs 13 residues. Deletions cut 2 bases from V and 4 bases from J, with 7 bases between. Per germline, CDR1 SGHKS and CDR2 YYEKEE (reference sequence). The CDR3 coding sequence is TGTGCCAGCAGCTTTTTACAGTACAATGAGCAGTTCTTC. Its translation: CASSFLQYNEQFF. The full variable domain, completed using reference TRBV5-5 and TRBJ2-1, is DAGVTQSPTHLIKTRGQQVTLRCSPISGHKSVSWYQQVLGQGPQFIFQYYEKEERGRGNFPDRFSARQFPNYSSELNVNALLLGDSALYLCASSFLQYNEQFFGPGTRLTVL.

The chain links TRBV5-1 to TRBJ2-2; a possible D gene is TRBD1 (6 bases). Looked up from germline, CDR1 is SGHRS and CDR2 is YFSETQ. The CDR3 is made up of 15 amino acids. Trimming cost V 4 bases and J 6 bases, with 16 bases left between them. The CDR3 sequence is CASSPGQQRAGELFF. The CDR3 DNA follows: TGCGCCAGCAGCCCCGGACAGCAAAGGGCCGGGGAGCTGTTTTTT.

V and J are TRBV28 and TRBJ2-1; 8 bases align to TRBD2. J gave up 1 base and V 6 bases, and 8 bases lay outside the gene matches. This CDR3 spans 16 amino acids. Germline V gene data show CDR1 as MDHEN and CDR2 as SYDVKM. In nucleotides, the CDR3 is TGTGCCAGCAGCTCCAGACTAGCGAGATCCTACAATGAGCAGTTCTTC. Encoded protein: CASSSRLARSYNEQFF.

The chain joins TRBV15 to TRBJ1-4; TRBD1 matches 9 bases. Germline CDR1 LNHNV, CDR2 YYDKDF (reference sequence). The CDR3 totals 16 residues. The V segment lost 4 bases and the J segment 10 bases; nucleotides outside the gene matches: 13. CDR3 nucleotide sequence: TGTGCCACCAGCAACATTTCCGGGACAGGGCGCGGAAAACTGTTTTTT. It is translated as CATSNISGTGRGKLFF.